A selection of T cell receptor beta chains follows, all from one sample in a study of T-cell reconstitution after alpha-beta-depleted transplantation in children. One entry per CDR3 protein, called by TCRdb with MiXCR from the PCR reads. The repertoire includes just over 350,000 distinct CDR3 sequences, roughly 14% of them detected once, and roughly 4.3% sits in the top ten. The sample in question was PBMCs, obtained from the stem cell graft. The source is a human donor who donated a stem cell graft to a child with Fanconi anemia. Each CDR3 is given with its conserved first and last residue. Each record gives: clone size, D gene, J gene, V gene, CDR3 DNA, CDR3 protein. The D gene is left open where the match is weak. The size field is filled for only some rows; it gives once, few, many or a size class.

clone_size: few; d_call: NA; j_call: TRBJ1-3; v_call: TRBV7-2; cdr3_nt: TGTGCCAGCAGCTTCCTGGCAGGGACGATTGGAAACACCATATATTTT; cdr3_aa: CASSFLAGTIGNTIYF
clone_size: medium-sized; d_call: NA; j_call: TRBJ2-6; v_call: TRBV6-2/TRBV6-3; cdr3_nt: TGTGCCAGCAGCCATGGGTCCTCGGGCGTCTCTGGGGCCAACGTCCTGACTTTC; cdr3_aa: CASSHGSSGVSGANVLTF
clone_size: NA; d_call: TRBD2; j_call: TRBJ2-1; v_call: TRBV28; cdr3_nt: TGTGCCAGCACCCCCCTAGGACTAGCGGAAGACAATGAGCAGTTCTTC; cdr3_aa: CASTPLGLAEDNEQFF
clone_size: many; d_call: NA; j_call: TRBJ1-4; v_call: TRBV9; cdr3_nt: TGTGCCAGCAGCGCGATCTTTGGGACTAATGAAAAACTGTTTTTT; cdr3_aa: CASSAIFGTNEKLFF
clone_size: many; d_call: NA; j_call: TRBJ2-7; v_call: TRBV7-8; cdr3_nt: TGTGCCAGCAGCTCCTCCACCTCCTACGAGCAGTACTTC; cdr3_aa: CASSSSTSYEQYF
clone_size: many; d_call: NA; j_call: TRBJ2-5; v_call: TRBV7-6; cdr3_nt: TGTGCCAGCAGCTTAGTGACTCAAGAGACCCAGTACTTC; cdr3_aa: CASSLVTQETQYF
clone_size: few; d_call: NA; j_call: TRBJ1-1; v_call: TRBV7-2; cdr3_nt: TGTGCCAGCAGCTTAGTTGTGGACTCTGAAGCTTTCTTT; cdr3_aa: CASSLVVDSEAFF
clone_size: many; d_call: NA; j_call: TRBJ2-5; v_call: TRBV6-2/TRBV6-3; cdr3_nt: TGTGCCAGCAGTCGACGGGAAGAGACCCAGTACTTC; cdr3_aa: CASSRREETQYF
clone_size: many; d_call: TRBD1; j_call: TRBJ2-1; v_call: TRBV12-3/TRBV12-4; cdr3_nt: TGTGCCAGCAGTTCCGGGACAGGGGGTATCAATGAGCAGTTCTTC; cdr3_aa: CASSSGTGGINEQFF
clone_size: many; d_call: TRBD2; j_call: TRBJ2-2; v_call: TRBV7-2; cdr3_nt: TGTGCCAGCAGCCTGTCGTTAGCGGGGATTAGAAACGGGGAGCTGTTTTTT; cdr3_aa: CASSLSLAGIRNGELFF
clone_size: NA; d_call: NA; j_call: TRBJ2-5; v_call: TRBV25-1; cdr3_nt: TGTGCCAGCAGTGGGGGGTGGAAGGAGACCCAGTACTTC; cdr3_aa: CASSGGWKETQYF
clone_size: NA; d_call: NA; j_call: TRBJ2-5; v_call: TRBV5-1; cdr3_nt: TGCGCCAGCAGGTCGGGGCTCCTACTTACCCTCCAAGAGACCCAGTACTTC; cdr3_aa: CASRSGLLLTLQETQYF
clone_size: NA; d_call: NA; j_call: TRBJ2-3; v_call: TRBV29-1; cdr3_nt: TGCAGCGTTGTGGGTTCTTCTCAGGGGAGCACAGATACGCAGTATTTT; cdr3_aa: CSVVGSSQGSTDTQYF
clone_size: NA; d_call: NA; j_call: TRBJ1-5; v_call: TRBV2; cdr3_nt: TGTGCCAGCAGTGAAATGGTGGGGCCCCAGCATTTT; cdr3_aa: CASSEMVGPQHF
clone_size: many; d_call: NA; j_call: TRBJ2-1; v_call: TRBV11-2; cdr3_nt: TGTGCCAGCAGCTTAGCGGGACCACCCAATGAGCAGTTCTTC; cdr3_aa: CASSLAGPPNEQFF
clone_size: few; d_call: TRBD1; j_call: TRBJ2-1; v_call: TRBV4-3; cdr3_nt: TGCGCCAGCAGCCTCACAGGGGGGGAGCAGTTCTTC; cdr3_aa: CASSLTGGEQFF
clone_size: few; d_call: TRBD2; j_call: TRBJ2-3; v_call: TRBV30; cdr3_nt: TGTGCCTGGAGTATCGGGGGGGGCCCAGATACGCAGTATTTT; cdr3_aa: CAWSIGGGPDTQYF
clone_size: NA; d_call: TRBD2; j_call: TRBJ2-1; v_call: TRBV5-1; cdr3_nt: TGCGCCAGCAGCTTGACGCTAGCGGGGGAAGGAGAGCAGTTCTTC; cdr3_aa: CASSLTLAGEGEQFF
clone_size: NA; d_call: NA; j_call: TRBJ1-5; v_call: TRBV4-2; cdr3_nt: TGTGCCAGCAGCCAAGATGCTGGGGGGGGTCAGCCCCAGCATTTT; cdr3_aa: CASSQDAGGGQPQHF
clone_size: few; d_call: NA; j_call: TRBJ1-5; v_call: TRBV6-2/TRBV6-3; cdr3_nt: TGTGCCAGCAGTTACTCGACAGCGCACGCCCAGCATTTT; cdr3_aa: CASSYSTAHAQHF
clone_size: many; d_call: NA; j_call: TRBJ1-3; v_call: TRBV5-1; cdr3_nt: TGCGCCAGCAGCTTGTTTCCAGGGACAGGAAACACCATATATTTT; cdr3_aa: CASSLFPGTGNTIYF
clone_size: many; d_call: TRBD1; j_call: TRBJ1-1; v_call: TRBV5-8; cdr3_nt: TGTGCCAGCAGCCATCGCCAGGGACAGGGGAACACTGAAGCTTTCTTT; cdr3_aa: CASSHRQGQGNTEAFF
clone_size: NA; d_call: TRBD1; j_call: TRBJ2-7; v_call: TRBV10-3; cdr3_nt: TGTGCCATCAGTTCACAGGGGACCAACTACGAGCAGTACTTC; cdr3_aa: CAISSQGTNYEQYF
clone_size: few; d_call: NA; j_call: TRBJ2-1; v_call: TRBV9; cdr3_nt: TGTGCCAGCAGCGTCGGGGCCCATGACAATGAGCAGTTCTTC; cdr3_aa: CASSVGAHDNEQFF
clone_size: many; d_call: NA; j_call: TRBJ2-1; v_call: TRBV5-1; cdr3_nt: TGCGCCAGCGCACTGGGCTGGCAGCCGACCTACAATGAGCAGTTCTTC; cdr3_aa: CASALGWQPTYNEQFF